This T cell receptor beta chain was profiled in a study of blood T cell repertoires in COVID-19 (dated by TCRdb to the early 2020s). As for the study more broadly: Samples covering the acute and convalescent phases of COVID-19 were provided by collaborators in the United States, Italy and Spain. The prospective study material was composed of cDNA or gDNA derived from T cells, B-cell-depleted T cells, or PBMCs. Subjects who had been exposed to COVID-19, were actively infected with it, or had recovered from it provided the deeply sampled blood TCRbeta repertoires that made up the dataset. The repertoires were made available in a free public database intended to serve as a resource for research on the immune response to SARS-CoV-2. The samples were drawn from the first 160 participants of the ongoing ImmuneRACE study and from about 1,200 subjects provided by 6 global collaborators. The sample metadata nearly always contained a de-identified subject ID, COVID-19 status, age in years and sex. Where available, HLA class I and class II types were obtained from metadata supplied by the sample provider rather than from assay-based typing. Here is what the overall study found, with its caveats: The amount of clinical and demographic metadata varied by source and participant and was provided uncurated.

Concerning this clone: The target of this receptor is not known. Base qualities are missing; no much larger clone stands one base away.

In Seattle, one collaborating source enrolled patients while the infection was active and tracked those patients longitudinally over the course of disease. Whole blood was collected in K2EDTA tubes by collaborating institutions according to the institutions' own protocols. For TCRbeta analysis, collaborators shipped samples as frozen whole blood, isolated PBMCs, or DNA extracted from either of those sample types. TCRbeta CDR3 regions were amplified from genomic DNA by means of the immunoSEQ Assay, a bias-controlled multiplex PCR. On the study's bioinformatics: The number of nucleated cells in each sample was estimated by amplification of reference gene primers within the assay. To quantify the absolute abundance of each unique TCRbeta CDR3 rearrangement, sequence reads were collapsed and filtered. Productive Simpson clonality was computed per sample as the square root of Simpson's diversity index over productive rearrangements. TCRdb obtained this table from immuneACCESS and retained in-frame rearrangements with V and J assigned. These tables miss some clones; where compared with another copy, unresolved V genes account for less than half of the shortfall, and the remainder is unexplained. From that table come the V and J calls and clone size; the DNA was used to work out D and trimming. The sample table contains tens of thousands of clones; only one count was recorded for around nine tenths of them. The ten top clones hold 7.3% of the sample.

The CDR3 sequence holds 16 residues, the cysteine and phenylalanine included. Just CDR3 DNA is preserved here, 48 bases in frame from base 1. Via the germline V gene (reference sequence), CDR1 is SGHNT and CDR2 YYREEE. V was cut back by 4 bases and J by 0 bases, leaving a gap of 13 bases between them. The chain links TRBV5-4 with TRBJ1-4, and possibly TRBD1, on 5 matching bases. The TCR was taken from a man in his forties with COVID-19, enrolled during active disease. Sequenced input: peripheral blood. The encoded CDR3 is CASSLQTVATNEKLFF. The DNA reads as follows: TGTGCCAGCAGCCTACAGACAGTTGCAACTAATGAAAAACTGTTTTTT.